These 15 T cell receptor beta chains came from one sample sequenced in a study of early stage breast cancer tumors. Here immunoSEQ multiplex PCR was the method, and the copy in TCRdb shows in-frame clones only, minus some. This table has fewer than 50,000 clones, roughly 69% appearing once. The sequenced sample consisted of blood. These receptors were obtained from a person in their fifties with breast cancer.

The sample holds one count of this clone. This chain joins TRBV7-2 and TRBJ2-5; 13 nucleotides align to TRBD2. The V segment lost 5 bases and the J segment 4 bases; nucleotides outside the gene matches: 7. This CDR3 has 16 residues. The germline V gene has CDR1 SGHTA and CDR2 FQGNSA. The DNA for the CDR3 is TGTGCCAGCAGCACCGGGACTAGCGGGATGGGAGAGACCCAGTACTTC. Translated, it gives CASSTGTSGMGETQYF.

The V gene is TRBV6-1, the J gene TRBJ1-5; TRBD1 aligns across 9 bases. CDR3 length: 15 amino acids. J was trimmed by 6 bases and V by 1 base; bases with no gene match: 4. CDR1 is MNHNS, CDR2 SASEGT, per germline. CDR3 sequence reads: CASSEVTGGSQPQHF. DNA of the CDR3: TGTGCCAGCAGTGAAGTCACAGGGGGCAGTCAGCCCCAGCATTTT.

This clone was seen a single time. The chain joins TRBV7-9 to TRBJ1-1, with no clear D. The CDR3 loop spans 12 amino acids. The germline gives CDR1 SEHNR, CDR2 FQNEAQ (reference sequence). Trimming pared 2 bases from V and 5 bases from J, leaving 6 bases between. The CDR3 DNA sequence: TGTGCCAGCAGCTTAACGCAGACTGAAGCTTTCTTT. This gives the protein CASSLTQTEAFF.

The J gene is TRBJ2-5, the V gene TRBV29-1; D remains unclear. The tail of the sequence fits TRBJ2-7 better, so the J call may be wrong. Germline V gene lookup returns CDR1 SQVTM and CDR2 ANQGSEA. The CDR3 spans 11 residues. In DNA form, the CDR3 reads TGCAGCGCTGGGCCCTCCTACGAGCAGTACTTC. It yields the protein CSAGPSYEQYF.

This clone has a handful of counts. This rearrangement joins TRBV5-5 to TRBJ1-6, with 7 bases matching TRBD1. The V gene's germline CDR1 is SGHKS and CDR2 YYEKEE (reference sequence). The CDR3 contains 14 residues. J gave up 7 bases and V 2 bases, and 3 bases lay outside the gene matches. This chain's CDR3 is CASSFTGENSPLHF. The CDR3 DNA is TGTGCCAGCAGCTTCACAGGGGAGAATTCACCCCTCCACTTT.

This clone has only one observation. This rearrangement joins TRBV5-1 to TRBJ1-2; no definite D call. The CDR3 is 14 amino acids. The germline CDR1 and CDR2 sequences are SGHRS and YFSETQ. With 1 base removed from V and 2 bases from J, the gap between germline ends came to 9 bases. CDR3 sequence: CASSLTDPNYGYTF. CDR3 sequence (DNA): TGCGCCAGCAGCTTGACAGATCCCAACTATGGCTACACCTTC.

This clone was seen once. V is TRBV28 and J is TRBJ1-5; tentatively, D is TRBD1 (6 bases). This CDR3 contains 14 residues. Trimming took off 4 bases at V and 7 bases at J, with 14 bases between the two ends. Germline loops: CDR1 MDHEN, CDR2 SYDVKM. CDR3 nucleotides: TGTGCCAGCAGTTACCAGGGGCTAAAGCAGCCCCAGCATTTT. The encoded protein is CASSYQGLKQPQHF.

V and J are TRBV5-4 and TRBJ1-4; the D gene is possibly TRBD1 (5 bases). CDR3 length: 16 residues. Germline V gives CDR1 SGHNT, CDR2 YYREEE (reference sequence). The V gene lost 4 bases and the J gene lost 0 bases, with 13 bases spanning the gap. The DNA for the CDR3 is TGTGCCAGCAGCGGGGGGACGGACGCAACTAATGAAAAACTGTTTTTT. Residues: CASSGGTDATNEKLFF.

As concerns this clone: One end of the junction varies from germline; a read error may be responsible. The chain carries TRBV7-7 and TRBJ2-3, with TRBD2 identical over 9 bases. In germline, CDR1 is SSHAT, CDR2 FNYEAQ (reference sequence). The CDR3 is 15 amino acids. In nucleotides, the CDR3 is TGTGCTAGCAGCTCGGGACTAGCAGGCACAGATACGCAGTATTTT. It translates to CASSSGLAGTDTQYF.

V gene TRBV13 combines with J gene TRBJ2-3; TRBD2 matches at 8 bases. From germline, CDR1 is PRHDT and CDR2 FYEKMQ (reference sequence). The V and J ends lost 4 bases and 4 bases, in that order; junction bases with no gene match: 7. The CDR3 spans 15 residues. The CDR3 loop reads CASSSLAGIADTQYF. CDR3 in DNA: TGTGCCAGCAGCTCTTTAGCGGGGATCGCAGATACGCAGTATTTT.

This clone showed up just a few times. This rearrangement joins TRBV5-6 to TRBJ1-5; 8 bases line up with TRBD1. Unmatched junction bases numbered 7, after V lost 4 bases and J lost 7 bases. The length of the CDR3 is 14 residues. CDR1 and CDR2 (germline): SGHDT, YYEEEE. The CDR3 sequence is CASSQGQAGQPQHF. In DNA form, the CDR3 reads TGTGCCAGCAGCCAGGGACAGGCGGGGCAGCCCCAGCATTTT.

This rearrangement joins TRBV4-1 to TRBJ2-2; 8 bases fit TRBD1. The germline V gene has CDR1 MGHRA and CDR2 YSYEKL. The ends lost 3 bases at V and 4 bases at J; junction bases unmatched: 7. CDR3 length: 16 amino acids. CDR3 in DNA: TGCGCCAGCAGCCAGAAGACAGGGGCGCGCACCGGGGAGCTGTTTTTT. This encodes CASSQKTGARTGELFF.

The chain combines TRBV7-2 with TRBJ1-2, with 10 bases matching TRBD1. The length of the CDR3 is 18 residues. Germline CDR1 SGHTA, CDR2 FQGNSA. Germline trimming cut 1 base from V and 3 bases from J; bases unmatched to any gene: 11. The CDR3 loop reads CASSLGDRGRRPHYGYTF. CDR3 DNA: TGTGCCAGCAGCTTAGGGGACAGGGGCCGTCGTCCCCACTATGGCTACACCTTC.

This clone has only a few counts. The chain uses TRBV6-5 and TRBJ2-1; a weak D match, TRBD2 (6 bases). The CDR3 spans 13 residues. Germline CDR1 is MNHEY and CDR2 is SVGAGI. The V end lost 8 bases, the J end lost 6 bases, and 14 bases lay between the germline ends. CDR3 in amino acids: CASQKAGSNEQFF. As DNA, the CDR3 is TGTGCCAGCCAAAAAGCGGGTTCCAATGAGCAGTTCTTC.

The chain is built from TRBV10-3 and TRBJ2-7; tentative D call: TRBD2 (5 bases). Germline V CDR1 and CDR2: ENHRY, SYGVKD. This CDR3 spans 13 amino acids. Trimming removed 6 bases at V and 3 bases at J, with 12 bases between. The CDR3 DNA reads TGTGCCATCAGAGACGGGGAAAACTACGAGCAGTACTTC. The encoded protein is CAIRDGENYEQYF.